Presented here are 26 T cell receptor beta chains from one specimen sequenced in a study of identical twins. TCRdb ran MiXCR on the 5' RACE reads and lists one entry per CDR3 protein. The repertoire has some 730,000 distinct CDR3 sequences, 15% to 20% of them found once; the top ten carry around 13%. These records were also assigned to another study, of T cells expressing NK-cell markers.

Sequenced sample: PBMCs. These receptors all stem from a young woman in good health.

This clonotype was seen a few times. The V and J genes are TRBV7-2 and TRBJ2-2; TRBD2 is a possible D gene (5 bases). Trimming left V 4 bases short and J 5 bases short, with 11 bases between. Germline V gene lookup returns CDR1 SGHTA and CDR2 FQGNSA. The CDR3 extends over 14 amino acids. DNA of the CDR3: TGTGCCAGCAGCTGGACTTTTAGGACCGGGGAGCTGTTTTTT. Its protein is CASSWTFRTGELFF.

This chain connects TRBV30 to TRBJ1-1; D possibly corresponds to TRBD1 (5 bases). This CDR3 has 15 amino acids. The ends were cut back, 0 bases at V and 8 bases at J, with 19 bases in the middle. The germline CDR1 and CDR2 sequences are GTSNPN and SVGIG (reference sequence). CDR3 bases: TGTGCCTGGAGTGTAGCGTGGGGCGGGACGCGGGAAGCTTTCTTT. It encodes CAWSVAWGGTREAFF.

Many counts were recorded for this clonotype. This rearrangement joins TRBV5-6 to TRBJ2-5; TRBD1 might be the D (5 bases). This CDR3 is built from 13 residues. Germline CDR1 SGHDT, CDR2 YYEEEE. The germline V and J ends were trimmed by 4 bases and 3 bases, with 10 bases remaining between them. CDR3 nucleotide sequence: TGTGCCAGCAGCAGGGGCCTAGAAGAGACCCAGTACTTC. It specifies CASSRGLEETQYF.

CDR3 sequence: CASSLWTKNTEAFF. CDR3 in DNA: TGTGCCAGCAGCTTATGGACCAAGAACACTGAAGCTTTCTTT. The chain is built from TRBV7-2 and TRBJ1-1; D ambiguous. This CDR3 has 14 amino acids. Trimming shortened V by 2 bases and J by 1 base, and 8 bases separated the two germline ends. CDR1 and CDR2 (germline): SGHTA, FQGNSA. The full variable domain, completed using reference TRBV7-2 and TRBJ1-1, is GAGVSQSPSNKVTEKGKDVELRCDPISGHTALYWYRQSLGQGLEFLIYFQGNSAPDKSGLPSDRFSAERTGGSVSTLTIQRTQQEDSAVYLCASSLWTKNTEAFFGQGTRLTVV.

This chain connects TRBV7-9 to TRBJ1-1; 8 nucleotides line up with TRBD1. Germline V gene sequence: CDR1 SEHNR, CDR2 FQNEAQ (reference sequence). The CDR3 runs 14 residues. V lost 5 bases to trimming and J lost 4 bases; unmatched junction nucleotides: 6. CDR3 in amino acids: CASSHDRGGTEAFF. The CDR3 nucleotides are TGTGCCAGCAGCCATGACAGGGGTGGCACTGAAGCTTTCTTT.

This chain uses TRBV18 with TRBJ2-3; 9 bases are a match to TRBD1. The CDR3 spans 15 residues. The J segment lost 2 bases and the V segment lost 5 bases, leaving 5 bases of the junction unmatched. CDR1 and CDR2 (germline): KGHSH, LQKENI. The DNA of the CDR3 is TGTGCCAGCTCATGGACAGGGGTCCTCACAGATACGCAGTATTTT. Translation gives CASSWTGVLTDTQYF.

The chain combines TRBV5-1 with TRBJ2-3, with TRBD1 as a possible D gene (6 bases). V lost 2 bases and J 5 bases, leaving 12 bases between the germline ends. Germline CDR1 SGHRS, CDR2 YFSETQ. The CDR3 is 14 residues long. CDR3 nucleotide sequence: TGCGCCAGCAGCTTCAGGGGTAGAGGAGATACGCAGTATTTT. It translates to CASSFRGRGDTQYF.

This clonotype was seen a handful of times. This chain joins TRBV7-9 and TRBJ1-4, with 10 bases aligning to TRBD1. V lost 5 bases, J lost 8 bases, and 8 bases stayed unmatched. The germline V gene has CDR1 SEHNR and CDR2 FQNEAQ (reference sequence). The CDR3 totals 15 residues. DNA for the CDR3: TGTGCCAGCAGCGGGACAGGGGTAGGCGGGGAAAAACTGTTTTTT. Translated: CASSGTGVGGEKLFF.

J is TRBJ2-7 and V is TRBV7-2; 7 nucleotides align to TRBD2. There are 13 residues in the CDR3. V shed 5 bases and J 5 bases; nucleotides not matched to a gene: 6. Germline loops: CDR1 SGHTA, CDR2 FQGNSA. CDR3 residues: CASSISGIHEQYF. The CDR3 nucleotides are TGTGCCAGCAGCATAAGCGGGATCCACGAGCAGTACTTC.

V is TRBV18 and J is TRBJ2-7; D is unresolved. V lost 2 bases to trimming and J lost 6 bases, with 11 bases between them. CDR3 length equals 13 residues. Per germline, CDR1 KGHSH and CDR2 LQKENI. The CDR3 coding sequence is TGTGCCAGCTCACCAACATTCTCTTCCGAGCAGTACTTC. Translation gives CASSPTFSSEQYF.

This clonotype came up many times. The V and J genes are TRBV12-3 or TRBV12-4 and TRBJ2-5, with D hard to call. Trimming shortened V by 5 bases and J by 5 bases, and 15 bases separated the two germline ends. The CDR3 runs to 14 residues. The CDR3 region has the DNA TGTGCCAGCAGTCCCCGGAATAGGCCCGAGACCCAGTACTTC. Residues: CASSPRNRPETQYF.

This rearrangement joins TRBV20-1 to TRBJ1-2, with 7 bases lining up with TRBD1. Germline CDR1 DFQATT, CDR2 SNEGSKA (reference sequence). V shed 3 bases and J 7 bases; nucleotides not matched to a gene: 5. The CDR3 is 12 amino acids. The CDR3 protein is CSASTGVGGYTF. DNA of the CDR3: TGCAGTGCTAGTACAGGGGTAGGTGGCTACACCTTC.

This clonotype was observed a few times. The genes are TRBV29-1 and TRBJ2-5; unclear D gene. The CDR3 sequence is 12 residues long. Trimming cost V 4 bases and J 3 bases, with 9 bases left between them. The germline V gene encodes CDR1 SQVTM and CDR2 ANQGSEA. CDR3 sequence: CSVAYWKETQYF. CDR3 nucleotides: TGCAGCGTTGCCTACTGGAAAGAGACCCAGTACTTC.

V is TRBV10-3 and J is TRBJ1-2; D is perhaps TRBD1 (5 bases). Germline V CDR1 and CDR2: ENHRY, SYGVKD. Trimming took off 6 bases at V and 6 bases at J, with 17 bases between the two ends. The CDR3 is 14 amino acids. The CDR3 bases are TGTGCCATCAGCCCCCAGGGAAGGAAGGATGGCTACACCTTC. Residues: CAISPQGRKDGYTF.

The rearrangement joins TRBV11-2 to TRBJ2-7; possible D gene TRBD2, 5 bases. Trimming pared 2 bases from V and 6 bases from J, leaving 23 bases between. The CDR3 is 17 amino acids. Germline lookup yields CDR1 SGHAT and CDR2 FQNNGV. CDR3 bases: TGTGCCAGCAGCTTATCCCCGGGTGGGTTGGCTAGCTCCGAGCAGTACTTC. Its translation is CASSLSPGGLASSEQYF.

There are a few counts of this clonotype. CDR3 in DNA: TGTGCCAGCAGCTTAGCCGAGTCCCGACAACCGTGGGGCACAGATACGCAGTATTTT. Protein: CASSLAESRQPWGTDTQYF. The V and J genes are TRBV7-2 and TRBJ2-3, with D unclear. V lost 0 bases to trimming and J lost 1 base, with 20 bases between them. This CDR3 has 19 residues. CDR1 and CDR2 (germline): SGHTA, FQGNSA.

At least ten counts were recorded for this clonotype. The V call is TRBV5-5, the J call TRBJ2-5; TRBD1 matches at 8 bases. Looked up from germline, CDR1 is SGHKS and CDR2 is YYEKEE (reference sequence). CDR3 length equals 15 residues. Unmatched junction bases numbered 5, after V lost 0 bases and J lost 4 bases. The chain's CDR3 is CASSLGTGFGETQYF. The CDR3 nucleotides are TGTGCCAGCAGCTTGGGGACAGGGTTTGGAGAGACCCAGTACTTC.

The chain employs TRBV7-2 and TRBJ2-3; TRBD2 matches 7 bases. Germline V lookup: CDR1 SGHTA, CDR2 FQGNSA. V shed 3 bases and J 2 bases; nucleotides not matched to a gene: 5. This CDR3 has 15 residues. The CDR3 loop is CASSFRRGNTDTQYF. DNA for the CDR3: TGTGCCAGCAGCTTCAGGCGGGGGAACACAGATACGCAGTATTTT.

This clonotype has only a few counts. The genes are TRBV5-1 and TRBJ1-1; D is unclear. This CDR3 contains 14 residues. V dropped 1 base and J dropped 1 base, with 8 bases sitting between them. Germline CDR1 SGHRS, CDR2 YFSETQ. CDR3 residues: CASSLRNRNTEAFF. The CDR3 nucleotides read TGCGCCAGCAGCTTGAGGAACAGGAACACTGAAGCTTTCTTT.

The rearrangement joins TRBV12-3 or TRBV12-4 to TRBJ1-5; 9 nucleotides match TRBD1. V lost 6 bases, J lost 5 bases, and 8 bases stayed unmatched. This CDR3 region has 15 residues. The CDR3 reads CASRPGTGRDQPQHF. CDR3 bases: TGTGCCAGCAGGCCCGGGACAGGGCGAGATCAGCCCCAGCATTTT.

The chain joins TRBV5-1 to TRBJ2-7; D uncertain. V lost 4 bases to trimming and J lost 6 bases, with 8 bases between them. The CDR3 loop spans 11 amino acids. Germline V gene sequence: CDR1 SGHRS, CDR2 YFSETQ. CDR3 nucleotides: TGCGCCAGCAGCGCGGACGGCGAGCAGTACTTC. This sequence encodes CASSADGEQYF.

This clonotype was seen ten or more times. This chain links TRBV20-1 with TRBJ2-1, with D perhaps matching TRBD2 (5 bases). The CDR3 spans 12 residues. V was clipped by 5 bases and J by 9 bases, with 14 bases between them. Germline assignment: CDR1 DFQATT and CDR2 SNEGSKA (reference sequence). The CDR3 DNA reads as TGCAGTGCTCCCTCGGGGAGCCTTGAGCAGTTCTTC. This gives the protein CSAPSGSLEQFF.

This clonotype was seen just once. Here the CDR3 reads CASSLAQGYYEQYF. Written as DNA, the CDR3 is TGCGCCAGCAGCTTAGCGCAGGGGTACTACGAGCAGTACTTC. This chain links TRBV5-1 with TRBJ2-7, with a weak D call TRBD1 (6 bases). The CDR3 is 14 amino acids. Germline V CDR1 and CDR2: SGHRS, YFSETQ. Trimming left V 2 bases short and J 3 bases short, with 12 bases between.

This rearrangement joins TRBV20-1 to TRBJ2-2; D remains unclear. The germline gives CDR1 DFQATT, CDR2 SNEGSKA (reference sequence). V gave up 7 bases and J gave up 0 bases, with 9 bases separating them. This CDR3 comprises 13 residues. CDR3 sequence (DNA): TGCAGTGGGGCTAATTCGAACACCGGGGAGCTGTTTTTT. It codes for CSGANSNTGELFF.

A few counts support this clonotype. The J gene is TRBJ2-1, the V gene TRBV20-1, with 8 bases lining up with TRBD2. This CDR3 region has 15 residues. The V gene's germline CDR1 is DFQATT and CDR2 SNEGSKA (reference sequence). Losses at the gene ends were 0 bases for V and 7 bases for J; bases not matched to a gene: 8. The CDR3 sequence: CSARDPGRALNEQFF. CDR3 bases: TGCAGTGCTAGAGATCCCGGGAGGGCCCTGAATGAGCAGTTCTTC.

Only a few counts were recorded for this clonotype. The V gene is TRBV12-3 or TRBV12-4, the J gene TRBJ2-2; D is ambiguous. CDR3 size: 11 residues. The V end lost 5 bases, the J end lost 6 bases, and 4 bases lay between the germline ends. In DNA form, the CDR3 reads TGTGCCAGCAGTATTCCCGGGGAGCTGTTTTTT. It is translated as CASSIPGELFF.